This TCR beta chain comes out of a study of siplizumab effects on memory and regulatory T cells. Study-wide findings and caveats: Proof of suppressive function in proliferating Tregs from siplizumab cultures was not established.

About this clone itself: No antigen is known for it.

Trimming pared 10 bases from V and 1 base from J, leaving 5 bases between. The CDR3 spans 11 residues. Per germline, CDR1 ENHRY and CDR2 SYGVKD. The table came from immunoSEQ multiplex PCR; TCRdb's copy has only in-frame clones and leaves some out. Of around 100,000 clones in the sample, around 95% were seen once. This chain uses TRBV10-3 with TRBJ1-3; no clear D. The sequenced sample consisted of Tregs sorted from blood. The TCR originated in a human donor in good health. CDR3 amino acids: CATGSGNTIYF. DNA for the CDR3: TGTGCCACCGGATCTGGAAACACCATATATTTT.